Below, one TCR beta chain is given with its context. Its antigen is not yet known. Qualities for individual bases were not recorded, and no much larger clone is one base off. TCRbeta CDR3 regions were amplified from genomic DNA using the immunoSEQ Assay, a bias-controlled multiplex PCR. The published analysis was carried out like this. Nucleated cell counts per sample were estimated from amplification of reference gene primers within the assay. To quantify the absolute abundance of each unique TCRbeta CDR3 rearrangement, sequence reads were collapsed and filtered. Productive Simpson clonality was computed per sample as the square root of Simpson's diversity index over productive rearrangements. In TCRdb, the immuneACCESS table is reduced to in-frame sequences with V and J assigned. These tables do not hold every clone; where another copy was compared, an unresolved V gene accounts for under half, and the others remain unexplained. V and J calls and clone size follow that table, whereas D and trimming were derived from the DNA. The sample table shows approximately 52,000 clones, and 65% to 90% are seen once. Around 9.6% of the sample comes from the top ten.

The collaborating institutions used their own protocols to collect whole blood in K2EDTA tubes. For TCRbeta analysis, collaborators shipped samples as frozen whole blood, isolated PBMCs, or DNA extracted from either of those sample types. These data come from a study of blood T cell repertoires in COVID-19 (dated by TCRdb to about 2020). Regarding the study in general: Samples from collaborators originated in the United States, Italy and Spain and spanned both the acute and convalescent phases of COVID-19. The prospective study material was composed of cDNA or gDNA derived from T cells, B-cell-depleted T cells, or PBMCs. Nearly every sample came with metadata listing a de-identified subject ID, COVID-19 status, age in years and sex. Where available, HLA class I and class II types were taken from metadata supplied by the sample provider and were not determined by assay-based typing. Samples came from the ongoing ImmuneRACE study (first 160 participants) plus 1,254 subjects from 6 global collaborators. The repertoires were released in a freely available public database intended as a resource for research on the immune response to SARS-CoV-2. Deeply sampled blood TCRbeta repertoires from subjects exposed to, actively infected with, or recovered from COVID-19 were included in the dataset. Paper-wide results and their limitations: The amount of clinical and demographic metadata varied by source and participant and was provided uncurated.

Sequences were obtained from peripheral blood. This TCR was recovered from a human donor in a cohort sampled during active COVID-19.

This receptor has the CDR3 CATSEHGQYEETQYF. The DNA sequence reads TGTGCCACCAGTGAGCATGGACAGTATGAAGAGACCCAGTACTTC. The chain joins TRBV24-1 to TRBJ2-5; TRBD1 is a weak D gene call, 6 bases matching. CDR1 and CDR2 were assigned from the germline V gene as KGHDR and SFDVKD. V drops 4 bases and J drops 3 bases, leaving 14 bases in between. The CDR3 numbers 15 residues from cysteine through phenylalanine. The retained sequence is limited to the CDR3, 45 bases, with the frame set at the first base.